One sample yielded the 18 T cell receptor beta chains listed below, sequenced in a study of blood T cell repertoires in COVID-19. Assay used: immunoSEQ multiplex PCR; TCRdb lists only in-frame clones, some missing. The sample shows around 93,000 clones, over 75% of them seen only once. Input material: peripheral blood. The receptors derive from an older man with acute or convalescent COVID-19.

The CDR3 nucleotides read TGTGCCAGCAGCGGGGGTAACTACAATGAGCAGTTCTTC. Protein sequence: CASSGGNYNEQFF. This chain connects TRBV6-6 to TRBJ2-1; D might be TRBD2 (6 bases). The CDR3 is made up of 13 amino acids. Deletions cut 6 bases from V and 3 bases from J, with 9 bases between. Germline CDR1 and CDR2: MNHNY and SVGAGI (reference sequence).

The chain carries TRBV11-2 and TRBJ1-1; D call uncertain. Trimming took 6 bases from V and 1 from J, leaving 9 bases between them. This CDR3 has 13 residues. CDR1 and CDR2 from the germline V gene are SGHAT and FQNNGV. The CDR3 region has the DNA TGTGCCAGCAGTTACGGGTCGAACACTGAAGCTTTCTTT. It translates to CASSYGSNTEAFF. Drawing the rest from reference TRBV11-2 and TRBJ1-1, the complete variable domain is EAGVAQSPRYKIIEKRQSVAFWCNPISGHATLYWYQQILGQGPKLLIQFQNNGVVDDSQLPKDRFSAERLKGVDSTLKIQPAKLEDSAVYLCASSYGSNTEAFFGQGTRLTVV.

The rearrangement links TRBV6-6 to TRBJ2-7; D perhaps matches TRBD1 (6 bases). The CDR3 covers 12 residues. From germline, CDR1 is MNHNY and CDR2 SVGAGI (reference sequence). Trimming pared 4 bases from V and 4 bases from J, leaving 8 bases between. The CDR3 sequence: CASSFDRYEQYF. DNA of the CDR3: TGTGCCAGCAGTTTCGACAGGTACGAGCAGTACTTC.

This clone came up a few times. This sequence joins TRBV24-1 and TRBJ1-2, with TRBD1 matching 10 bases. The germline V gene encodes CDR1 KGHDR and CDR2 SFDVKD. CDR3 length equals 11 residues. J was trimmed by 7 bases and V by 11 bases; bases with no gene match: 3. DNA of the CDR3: TGTGCCATCGGGACAGGGGTTGGCTACACCTTC. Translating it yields CAIGTGVGYTF.

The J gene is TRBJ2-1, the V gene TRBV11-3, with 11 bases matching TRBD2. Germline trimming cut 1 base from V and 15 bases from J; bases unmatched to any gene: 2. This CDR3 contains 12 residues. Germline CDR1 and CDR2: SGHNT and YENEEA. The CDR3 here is CASSLVAGGLFF. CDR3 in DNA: TGTGCCAGCAGCTTAGTAGCGGGAGGGCTGTTCTTC.

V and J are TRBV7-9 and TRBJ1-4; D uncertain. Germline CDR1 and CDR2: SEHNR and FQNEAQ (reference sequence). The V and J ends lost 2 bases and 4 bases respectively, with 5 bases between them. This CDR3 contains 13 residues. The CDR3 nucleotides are TGTGCCAGCAGCTTAATCGGTAATGAAAAACTGTTTTTT. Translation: CASSLIGNEKLFF.

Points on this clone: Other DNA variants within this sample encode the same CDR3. CDR3 coding DNA: TGCGCCAGCAGCTTGCTAGGATCACTGAACACTGAAGCTTTCTTT. Translated: CASSLLGSLNTEAFF. The genes are TRBV5-1 and TRBJ1-1; no clear D gene. The V end lost 1 base, the J end lost 0 bases, and 10 bases lay between the germline ends. This CDR3 region has 15 residues. Looked up from germline, CDR1 is SGHRS and CDR2 is YFSETQ.

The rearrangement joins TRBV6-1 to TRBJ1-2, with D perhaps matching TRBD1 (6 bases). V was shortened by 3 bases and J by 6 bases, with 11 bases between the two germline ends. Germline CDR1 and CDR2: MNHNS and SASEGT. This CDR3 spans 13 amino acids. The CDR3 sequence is CASSDTGSHGYTF. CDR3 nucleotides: TGTGCCAGCAGTGACACAGGGAGCCATGGCTACACCTTC.

The CDR3 nucleotides read TGTGCCAGCAGTTTAAGGACAGGACGCTCTGGGGCCAACGTCCTGACTTTC. Translated, it gives CASSLRTGRSGANVLTF. This sequence joins TRBV5-4 and TRBJ2-6, with 7 nucleotides matching TRBD1. This CDR3 has 17 residues. Germline trimming cut 5 bases from V and 0 bases from J; bases unmatched to any gene: 8. Per the germline V gene, CDR1 is SGHNT and CDR2 is YYREEE (reference sequence).

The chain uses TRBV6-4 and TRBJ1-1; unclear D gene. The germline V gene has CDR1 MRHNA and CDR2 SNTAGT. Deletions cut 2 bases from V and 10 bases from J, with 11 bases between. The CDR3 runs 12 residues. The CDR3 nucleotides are TGTGCCAGCAGTGACGGGGAGCGTCGAGCTTTCTTT. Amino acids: CASSDGERRAFF.

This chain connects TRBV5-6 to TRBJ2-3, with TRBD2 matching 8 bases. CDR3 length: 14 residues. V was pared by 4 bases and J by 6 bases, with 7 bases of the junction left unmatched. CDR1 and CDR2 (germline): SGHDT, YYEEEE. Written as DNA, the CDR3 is TGTGCCAGCAGCCTCGGACTAGCCACGGATACGCAGTATTTT. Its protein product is CASSLGLATDTQYF. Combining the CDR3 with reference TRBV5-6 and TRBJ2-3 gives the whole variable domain DAGVTQSPTHLIKTRGQQVTLRCSPKSGHDTVSWYQQALGQGPQFIFQYYEEEERQRGNFPDRFSGHQFPNYSSELNVNALLLGDSALYLCASSLGLATDTQYFGPGTRLTVL.

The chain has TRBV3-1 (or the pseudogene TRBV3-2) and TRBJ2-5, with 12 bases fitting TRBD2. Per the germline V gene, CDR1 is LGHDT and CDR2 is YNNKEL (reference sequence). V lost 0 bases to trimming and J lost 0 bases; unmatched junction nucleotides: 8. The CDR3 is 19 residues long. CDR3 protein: CASSQDQTSGGRYQETQYF. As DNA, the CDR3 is TGTGCCAGCAGCCAAGATCAGACTAGCGGGGGCCGGTACCAAGAGACCCAGTACTTC.

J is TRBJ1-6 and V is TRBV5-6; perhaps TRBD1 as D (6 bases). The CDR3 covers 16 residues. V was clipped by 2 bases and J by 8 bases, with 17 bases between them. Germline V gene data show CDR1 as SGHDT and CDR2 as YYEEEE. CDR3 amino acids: CASSFSLGQGHSPLHF. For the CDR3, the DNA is TGTGCCAGCAGCTTTTCGCTTGGGCAGGGGCATTCACCCCTCCACTTT.

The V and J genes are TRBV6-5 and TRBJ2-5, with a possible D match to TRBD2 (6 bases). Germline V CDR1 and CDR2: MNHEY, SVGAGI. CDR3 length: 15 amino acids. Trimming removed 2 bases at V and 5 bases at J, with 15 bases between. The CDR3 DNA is TGTGCCAGCAGTTACGGGGGGTTGGCAAAGGAGACCCAGTACTTC. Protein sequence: CASSYGGLAKETQYF.

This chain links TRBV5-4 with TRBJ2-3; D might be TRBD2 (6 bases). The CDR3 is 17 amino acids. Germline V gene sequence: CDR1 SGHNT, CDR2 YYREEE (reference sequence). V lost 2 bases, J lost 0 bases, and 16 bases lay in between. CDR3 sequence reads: CASSLPFGGGSTDTQYF. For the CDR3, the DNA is TGTGCCAGCAGCTTACCCTTTGGGGGAGGAAGCACAGATACGCAGTATTTT.

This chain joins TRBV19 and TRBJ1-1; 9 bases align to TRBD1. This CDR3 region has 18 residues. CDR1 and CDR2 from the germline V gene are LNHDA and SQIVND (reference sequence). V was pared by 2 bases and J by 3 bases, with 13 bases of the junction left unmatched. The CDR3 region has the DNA TGTGCCAGTAGTATAATCTGGACAGGGGATCTTGTGGACACTGAAGCTTTCTTT. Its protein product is CASSIIWTGDLVDTEAFF.

The CDR3 loop is CSGRQGRETQYF. DNA of the CDR3: TGCAGCGGGAGACAGGGACGAGAGACCCAGTACTTC. The V and J genes are TRBV29-1 and TRBJ2-5; 7 bases match TRBD1. The V gene's germline CDR1 is SQVTM and CDR2 ANQGSEA. The CDR3 covers 12 residues. Losses at the gene ends were 7 bases for V and 4 bases for J; bases not matched to a gene: 6.

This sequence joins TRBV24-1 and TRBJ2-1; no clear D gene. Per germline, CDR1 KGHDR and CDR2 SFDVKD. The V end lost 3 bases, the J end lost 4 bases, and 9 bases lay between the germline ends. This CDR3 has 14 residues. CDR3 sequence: CATSDVGEYNEQFF. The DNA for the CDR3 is TGTGCCACCAGTGATGTCGGTGAGTACAATGAGCAGTTCTTC.